What follows is one T cell receptor (beta chain) and its context. The data derive from a study of blood T cell repertoires in COVID-19. CDR1 and CDR2 (germline): MNHEY, SMNVEV (reference sequence). This CDR3 spans 13 amino acids. The V gene lost 1 base and the J gene lost 6 bases, with 9 bases spanning the gap. TCRdb's copy holds only in-frame clones and misses some; the assay was immunoSEQ multiplex PCR. The sample has about 150,000 clones, 86% seen once. V usage is TRBV27 and J usage is TRBJ1-1; D not resolved. The TCR sequence derives from a woman aged 70-85 years with acute or convalescent COVID-19. The sequenced sample consisted of peripheral blood. The CDR3 loop is CASSLLGFAEAFF. DNA for the CDR3: TGTGCCAGCAGTTTATTGGGCTTCGCTGAAGCTTTCTTT.